The 20 T cell receptor beta chains below all came from one sample that was sequenced in a study of beta chain features in type 1 diabetes. Regarding the study as a whole: People with Type 1 diabetes carried modestly yet significantly shorter TCRB CDR3s in all four CD4+ subsets.

No antigens are known for them. cDNA synthesis used the whole RNA isolate, giving expressed TCRB sequences. Using immunoSEQ multiplex PCR, the repertoire was profiled, and TCRdb retains in-frame clones only, with some absent. The data show around 130,000 clones, 9% seen once. What was sequenced was central memory CD4+ T cells from blood. These receptors all stem from a man aged 25-45 years with type 1 diabetes.

For this clone: Because the CDR3's place on the DNA is in doubt, the DNA is left out and the CDR3 is given as listed by TCRdb. This sequence joins TRBV27 and TRBJ2-1; the D call TRBD1 from the table was never checked on the DNA. The CDR3 contains 15 residues when both ends are counted. Per the germline V gene, CDR1 is MNHEY and CDR2 is SMNVEV (reference sequence). CDR3: CASSSSDSSYNEQFF.

This chain uses TRBV7-8 with TRBJ1-6; possible D gene TRBD1, 5 bases. Trimming cost V 2 bases and J 7 bases, with 9 bases left between them. The CDR3 consists of 14 residues. CDR1 and CDR2 from the germline V gene are SGHVS and FQNEAQ. This CDR3 reads CASSLRQSNSPLHF. The CDR3 DNA reads as TGTGCCAGCAGCTTAAGACAGTCCAATTCACCCCTCCACTTT.

This clone has just a few counts. J is TRBJ2-7 and V is TRBV7-2; 9 bases agree with TRBD2. J was trimmed by 4 bases and V by 5 bases; bases with no gene match: 9. This CDR3 is 15 amino acids long. Germline V gene lookup returns CDR1 SGHTA and CDR2 FQGNSA. The CDR3 loop is CASSPRAAGGYEQYF. CDR3 DNA sequence: TGTGCCAGCAGCCCCCGGGCAGCGGGGGGTTACGAGCAGTACTTC.

This clone was seen more than once but under ten times. The V gene is TRBV29-1, the J gene TRBJ2-7, with 9 bases lining up with TRBD1. The CDR3 runs 16 residues. V shed 1 base and J 3 bases; nucleotides not matched to a gene: 10. Looked up from germline, CDR1 is SQVTM and CDR2 is ANQGSEA. The DNA of the CDR3 is TGCAGCGTTGAAGGGGCCGGGGACAGGGCTCGCTACGAGCAGTACTTC. It encodes CSVEGAGDRARYEQYF.

This clone was observed a few times. This rearrangement joins TRBV5-4 to TRBJ1-1; maybe TRBD1 (6 bases). Trimming cost V 9 bases and J 0 bases, with 12 bases left between them. The CDR3 runs 13 residues. Germline V lookup: CDR1 SGHNT, CDR2 YYREEE (reference sequence). The CDR3 loop is CATRGAMNTEAFF. The CDR3 DNA reads TGTGCCACCCGGGGGGCGATGAACACTGAAGCTTTCTTT.

The rearrangement links TRBV18 to TRBJ2-4, with D perhaps matching TRBD1 (6 bases). V gave up 2 bases and J gave up 8 bases, with 13 bases separating them. Per the germline V gene, CDR1 is KGHSH and CDR2 is LQKENI. The CDR3 contains 14 residues. Written as DNA, the CDR3 is TGTGCCAGCTCACCAGGGAGCAGGACAGACATTCAGTACTTC. It codes for CASSPGSRTDIQYF. Full variable domain (rest looked up from reference TRBV18 and TRBJ2-4): NAGVMQNPRHLVRRRGQEARLRCSPMKGHSHVYWYRQLPEEGLKFMVYLQKENIIDESGMPKERFSAEFPKEGPSILRIQQVVRGDSAAYFCASSPGSRTDIQYFGAGTRLSVL.

This clone was counted only a few times. The chain couples TRBV18 to TRBJ2-6; no definite D call. Deletions cut 2 bases from V and 0 bases from J, with 5 bases between. This CDR3 comprises 15 residues. The germline CDR1 and CDR2 sequences are KGHSH and LQKENI. The CDR3 region is CASSPVSSGANVLTF. CDR3 nucleotides: TGTGCCAGCTCACCAGTGAGCTCTGGGGCCAACGTCCTGACTTTC.

This rearrangement joins TRBV4-2 to TRBJ2-5, with no clear D. Trimming took 1 base from V and 2 from J, leaving 8 bases between them. Germline CDR1 is LGHNA and CDR2 is YNFKEQ. This CDR3 contains 14 residues. Here the CDR3 reads CASSQGAHQETQYF. In DNA, the CDR3 is TGTGCCAGCAGCCAAGGGGCCCATCAAGAGACCCAGTACTTC.

V gene TRBV4-3 combines with J gene TRBJ2-5, with 7 positions matching TRBD1. Germline CDR1 is LGHNA and CDR2 is YSLEER. Trimming took 3 bases from V and 5 from J; bases not matched to a gene: 6. The CDR3 length is 14 residues. The CDR3 protein is CASSQETGLETQYF. The CDR3 nucleotides read TGCGCCAGCAGCCAGGAGACAGGGTTGGAGACCCAGTACTTC.

V gene TRBV2 combines with J gene TRBJ2-3, with 12 bases matching TRBD2. This CDR3 contains 14 residues. Per the germline V gene, CDR1 is SNHLY and CDR2 is FYNNEI. The junction had 4 bases not matched to a gene; V was cut back by 6 bases and J by 6 bases. CDR3 residues: CASSLTSGGDTQYF. CDR3 in DNA: TGTGCCAGCAGCCTCACTAGCGGGGGGGATACGCAGTATTTT.

Details on this clone: The same CDR3 is also encoded by other DNA sequences in this sample. This chain links TRBV5-1 with TRBJ2-5, with TRBD1 as a possible D gene (5 bases). Germline V gives CDR1 SGHRS, CDR2 YFSETQ. CDR3 length equals 13 residues. V lost 2 bases and J lost 5, with 10 bases in between. The CDR3 bases are TGCGCCAGCAGCTTACGGCAGGGTGAGACCCAGTACTTC. Its protein is CASSLRQGETQYF.

This clone has only a few counts. The gene calls are TRBV7-2 and TRBJ1-1, with a weak D call TRBD1 (6 bases). V was clipped by 3 bases and J by 3 bases, with 11 bases between them. Germline V gene sequence: CDR1 SGHTA, CDR2 FQGNSA. This CDR3 comprises 14 residues. This CDR3 reads CASSFRSGDTEAFF. CDR3 sequence (DNA): TGTGCCAGCAGCTTCCGCTCAGGGGACACTGAAGCTTTCTTT.

The V and J genes are TRBV2 and TRBJ1-2; 7 bases agree with TRBD1. There are 14 residues in the CDR3. The J segment lost 7 bases and the V segment lost 0 bases, leaving 5 bases of the junction unmatched. Germline V gene lookup returns CDR1 SNHLY and CDR2 FYNNEI. The DNA of the CDR3 is TGTGCCAGCAGTGAAGCGCTTCAGGGGGGTGGCTACACCTTC. This sequence encodes CASSEALQGGGYTF. Based on the CDR3 plus reference TRBV2 and TRBJ1-2, the full variable domain is EPEVTQTPSHQVTQMGQEVILRCVPISNHLYFYWYRQILGQKVEFLVSFYNNEISEKSEIFDDQFSVERPDGSNFTLKIRSTKLEDSAMYFCASSEALQGGGYTFGSGTRLTVV.

In this sample, this clone turned up a few times. Other DNA sequences of this sample code for an identical CDR3. The genes are TRBV2 and TRBJ1-5; 8 bases map to TRBD1. This CDR3 region has 14 residues. Germline trimming cut 5 bases from V and 6 bases from J; bases unmatched to any gene: 6. In germline, CDR1 is SNHLY, CDR2 FYNNEI. The CDR3 reads CASSRDRGGQPQHF. The CDR3 coding sequence is TGTGCCAGCAGTCGTGACAGGGGTGGTCAGCCCCAGCATTTT.

V usage is TRBV4-2 and J usage is TRBJ1-3; the D is unclear. The CDR3 covers 17 residues. Germline lookup yields CDR1 LGHNA and CDR2 YNFKEQ. The V end lost 1 base, the J end lost 0 bases, and 13 bases lay between the germline ends. Here the CDR3 reads CASSQGPLRSSGNTIYF. The CDR3 nucleotides read TGTGCCAGCAGCCAAGGACCTTTACGGAGCTCTGGAAACACCATATATTTT.

A few counts support this clone. The CDR3 reads CASSLAAGGTQYF. The CDR3 DNA reads TGTGCCAGCAGCTTAGCCGCAGGGGGAACGCAGTATTTT. The rearrangement uses TRBV7-9 and TRBJ2-3, with TRBD1 matching 7 bases. Per germline, CDR1 SEHNR and CDR2 FQNEAQ (reference sequence). There are 13 residues in the CDR3. With V trimmed by 0 bases and J by 9 bases, 3 bases remained unmatched.

The J gene is TRBJ1-5, the V gene TRBV4-1; D gene ambiguous. Germline assignment: CDR1 MGHRA and CDR2 YSYEKL. The CDR3 contains 13 residues. V was shortened by 5 bases and J by 5 bases, with 10 bases between the two germline ends. The CDR3 coding sequence is TGCGCCAGCAGCAGCCTTGAGGATCAGCCCCAGCATTTT. Its protein is CASSSLEDQPQHF.

The rearrangement uses TRBV6-1 and TRBJ2-7, with 11 bases that match TRBD1. CDR3 length: 14 residues. In germline, CDR1 is MNHNS, CDR2 SASEGT. The V gene end was trimmed by 5 bases and the J gene end by 4 bases; junction bases not matched to a gene: 4. The DNA of the CDR3 is TGTGCCAGCAGTCCGGGACAGGGGGGATACGAGCAGTACTTC. Residues: CASSPGQGGYEQYF.

This clone was observed a few times. The V call is TRBV14, the J call TRBJ1-1; D perhaps matches TRBD1 (5 bases). Trimming pared 0 bases from V and 11 bases from J, leaving 13 bases between. The CDR3 has 13 amino acids. The germline gives CDR1 SGHDN, CDR2 FVKESK. This CDR3 reads CASSQDWGAWAFF. The CDR3 DNA reads as TGTGCCAGCAGCCAAGATTGGGGCGCGTGGGCTTTCTTT.

With respect to this clone: The germline gene is not matched at one end of the junction; a read error may be the cause. The chain employs TRBV20-1 and TRBJ2-1; D may be TRBD1 (6 bases). CDR3 length: 11 residues. Germline lookup yields CDR1 DFQATT and CDR2 SNEGSKA (reference sequence). CDR3 sequence reads: CSASRDIKPVF. CDR3 nucleotide sequence: TGCAGTGCTAGCCGGGACATCAAACCGGTCTTC.